These 4 T cell receptor beta chains were sequenced from one sample in a study of cytomegalovirus exposure and HLA in healthy donors. The PCR had 60 Vbeta and 13 Jbeta primers. The table came from immunoSEQ multiplex PCR; TCRdb's copy has only in-frame clones and leaves some out. The data contain 130,000 to 150,000 clones, about 74% of them singletons. Sequencing used PBMCs. The source is a woman in her fifties or sixties in good health and CMV-seronegative.

This chain connects TRBV5-1 to TRBJ2-5; 9 positions agree with TRBD2. V dropped 1 base and J dropped 5; count of bases not matched to a gene: 6. This CDR3 has 15 residues. Germline-derived CDR1 and CDR2 are SGHRS and YFSETQ. DNA of the CDR3: TGCGCCAGCAGCTTGTTGCCTAGCGGGGCTGAGACCCAGTACTTC. This codes for CASSLLPSGAETQYF. Complete variable domain (other parts from reference TRBV5-1 and TRBJ2-5): KAGVTQTPRYLIKTRGQQVTLSCSPISGHRSVSWYQQTPGQGLQFLFEYFSETQRNKGNFPGRFSGRQFSNSRSEMNVSTLELGDSALYLCASSLLPSGAETQYFGPGTRLLVL.

The chain uses TRBV2 and TRBJ1-5; no clear D gene. This CDR3 has 16 residues. Germline V lookup: CDR1 SNHLY, CDR2 FYNNEI. The V gene lost 1 base and the J gene lost 1 base, with 11 bases spanning the gap. DNA of the CDR3: TGTGCCAGCAGTGAAGAAGGCTTGAGGAGCAATCAGCCCCAGCATTTT. Its translation is CASSEEGLRSNQPQHF.

This chain's CDR3 is CASSLTGNTIYF. CDR3 bases: TGTGCCAGCAGCTTGACAGGAAACACCATATATTTT. The chain employs TRBV7-2 and TRBJ1-3, with D uncertain. With 3 bases removed from V and 4 bases from J, the gap between germline ends came to 4 bases. The CDR3 has 12 residues. Per germline, CDR1 SGHTA and CDR2 FQGNSA.

The chain couples TRBV7-9 to TRBJ2-2; 7 bases are a match to TRBD1. After removal of 5 bases from V and 1 base from J, the junction contained 7 bases not matched to a gene. The germline V gene encodes CDR1 SEHNR and CDR2 FQNEAQ (reference sequence). The CDR3 is 16 residues long. The CDR3 loop is CASSGDSSQNTGELFF. The CDR3 DNA is TGTGCCAGCAGCGGGGACAGCTCGCAGAACACCGGGGAGCTGTTTTTT.